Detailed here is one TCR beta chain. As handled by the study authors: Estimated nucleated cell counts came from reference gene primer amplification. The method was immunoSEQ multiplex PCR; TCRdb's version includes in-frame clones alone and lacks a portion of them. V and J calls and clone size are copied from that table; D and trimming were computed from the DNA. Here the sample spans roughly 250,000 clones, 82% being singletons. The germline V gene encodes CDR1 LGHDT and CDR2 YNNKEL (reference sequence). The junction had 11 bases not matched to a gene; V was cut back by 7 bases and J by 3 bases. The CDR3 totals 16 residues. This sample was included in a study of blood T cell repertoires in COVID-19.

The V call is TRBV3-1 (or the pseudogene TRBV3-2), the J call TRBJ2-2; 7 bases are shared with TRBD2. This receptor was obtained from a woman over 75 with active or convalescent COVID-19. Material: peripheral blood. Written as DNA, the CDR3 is TGTGCCAGCACCCGAGGGGCGGGAGTGGACACCGGGGAGCTGTTTTTT. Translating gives CASTRGAGVDTGELFF.